One and the same sample provided the 12 T cell receptor beta chains below, sequenced in a study of T cell changes during pregnancy in multiple sclerosis. The repertoire was sequenced with immunoSEQ multiplex PCR; TCRdb's copy has only in-frame clones and lacks some. The repertoire holds roughly 89,000 clones, with 80% to 95% as singletons. Sequencing used peripheral blood, obtained in the first trimester of pregnancy. Every receptor here comes from a female donor with multiple sclerosis, enrolled in a pregnancy study.

The chain joins TRBV5-4 to TRBJ2-7; 12 nucleotides agree with TRBD2. Germline V gene sequence: CDR1 SGHNT, CDR2 YYREEE (reference sequence). V lost 3 bases and J lost 3; bases outside the gene matches: 1. The CDR3 spans 14 residues. The CDR3 sequence: CASSSTSGGYEQYF. The CDR3, as DNA: TGTGCCAGCAGCTCGACTAGCGGGGGCTACGAGCAGTACTTC.

The chain employs TRBV30 and TRBJ2-7, with D perhaps matching TRBD2 (6 bases). Deletions cut 6 bases from V and 7 bases from J, with 19 bases between. The CDR3 spans 13 residues. CDR1 is GTSNPN and CDR2 is SVGIG in the germline V gene (reference sequence). CDR3 nucleotides: TGTGCCTGTCCATCTACTAGCTTGAGGGAGCAGTACTTC. Translation gives CACPSTSLREQYF.

The V call is TRBV7-2, the J call TRBJ2-6, with D possibly TRBD2 on 6 matching bases. CDR3 length: 14 residues. Germline CDR1 reads SGHTA; CDR2 reads FQGNSA. Trimming took off 7 bases at V and 2 bases at J, with 9 bases between the two ends. CDR3 nucleotide sequence: TGTGCCAGCACGGAGGGACCTGGGGCCAACGTCCTGACTTTC. Its translation is CASTEGPGANVLTF.

Only one count was recorded for this clone. This chain links TRBV6-1 with TRBJ2-1; 7 positions agree with TRBD2. Per germline, CDR1 MNHNS and CDR2 SASEGT. Trimming at V came to 0 bases and at J to 1 base, leaving 12 bases not matched to a gene. There are 19 residues in the CDR3. As DNA, the CDR3 is TGTGCCAGCAGTGAAGCACCCCGGATAGCGGGCCCGTCCTACAATGAGCAGTTCTTC. Amino acid sequence: CASSEAPRIAGPSYNEQFF.

The chain joins TRBV27 to TRBJ2-6; 7 positions agree with TRBD1. Germline values: CDR1 MNHEY, CDR2 SMNVEV (reference sequence). V shed 3 bases and J 0 bases; nucleotides not matched to a gene: 5. The CDR3 is 17 residues long. The CDR3 protein is CASSFGQANSGANVLTF. The DNA of the CDR3 is TGTGCCAGCAGTTTCGGACAGGCCAACTCTGGGGCCAACGTCCTGACTTTC.

The rearrangement links TRBV7-2 to TRBJ1-5; D is possibly TRBD1 (5 bases). The CDR3 loop spans 14 amino acids. Germline loops: CDR1 SGHTA, CDR2 FQGNSA. V lost 7 bases and J 4 bases, leaving 14 bases between the germline ends. The CDR3 sequence: CASTLGGVNQPQHF. Written as DNA, the CDR3 is TGTGCCAGCACCCTGGGGGGGGTTAATCAGCCCCAGCATTTT.

The rearrangement uses TRBV6-5 and TRBJ1-3; 7 nucleotides align to TRBD1. The V segment lost 5 bases and the J segment 0 bases; nucleotides outside the gene matches: 4. The CDR3 is 15 amino acids. Germline V CDR1 and CDR2: MNHEY, SVGAGI. CDR3 DNA: TGTGCCAGCAGTCCGACAGGGCCCTCTGGAAACACCATATATTTT. Encoded protein: CASSPTGPSGNTIYF.

The gene calls are TRBV4-2 and TRBJ1-4, with D unresolved. Trimming cost V 7 bases and J 0 bases, with 6 bases left between them. There are 13 residues in the CDR3. The germline V gene encodes CDR1 LGHNA and CDR2 YNFKEQ. This chain's CDR3 is CASNEATNEKLFF. The DNA for the CDR3 is TGTGCCAGCAACGAGGCAACTAATGAAAAACTGTTTTTT.

J is TRBJ2-7 and V is TRBV5-6; D remains ambiguous. Germline V lookup: CDR1 SGHDT, CDR2 YYEEEE. CDR3 size: 14 residues. V lost 0 bases and J 7 bases, leaving 14 bases between the germline ends. CDR3 loop: CASSLGFGSREQYF. In DNA form, the CDR3 reads TGTGCCAGCAGCTTGGGTTTCGGGTCGCGGGAGCAGTACTTC.

This clone was seen a single time. This chain connects TRBV7-6 to TRBJ2-1; no clear D gene. V was pared by 5 bases and J by 7 bases, with 9 bases between. Per the germline V gene, CDR1 is SGHVS and CDR2 is FNYEAQ. The CDR3 is 12 amino acids. This chain's CDR3 is CASSPRSNEQFF. CDR3 bases: TGTGCCAGCAGCCCGCGTTCGAATGAGCAGTTCTTC.

This clone was recorded once. V usage is TRBV27 and J usage is TRBJ2-3, with 9 bases identical to TRBD2. Trimming cost V 2 bases and J 1 base; bases outside gene matches: 4. Per the germline V gene, CDR1 is MNHEY and CDR2 is SMNVEV (reference sequence). This CDR3 region has 16 residues. The CDR3 sequence is CASSLRSSGGTDTQYF. The DNA for the CDR3 is TGTGCCAGCAGTTTAAGGTCTAGCGGGGGCACAGATACGCAGTATTTT.

This clone has just one count. V is TRBV6-1 and J is TRBJ1-6; 8 positions match TRBD1. Germline V lookup: CDR1 MNHNS, CDR2 SASEGT. This CDR3 spans 14 amino acids. V was clipped by 7 bases and J by 10 bases; unmatched bases: 9. DNA of the CDR3: TGTGCCAGCACGGGACAGGCGGGGAAATCACCCCTCCACTTT. Translating it yields CASTGQAGKSPLHF.